The rows below give T cell receptor beta chains drawn from one sample of a study of T cells in localized non-small cell lung cancer. Repertoires were generated with immunoSEQ multiplex PCR, while TCRdb's copy carries only in-frame clones and drops some. The sample consists of about 2,700 clones, 25% to 30% of them appearing once. Source: lung tumor tissue, taken before any cancer treatment. All receptors come from a woman aged 40-75 years with stage III lung adenocarcinoma. Each CDR3 is given with its conserved first and last residue. The D gene is left open where the match is weak. A clone size is listed for some rows: how often the clone was seen (once, few, many), or a class if it is expanded.

size	V	J	D	DNA	CDR3
medium-sized	TRBV11-3	TRBJ1-1	TRBD1	TGTGCCAGCAGCTTTCGGTGGACAGGGGTCACTGAAGCTTTCTTT	CASSFRWTGVTEAFF
NA	TRBV5-1	TRBJ1-1	NA	TGCGCCAGCAGCTTGGCCGATCGGGGCTCTGAAGCTTTCTTT	CASSLADRGSEAFF
few	TRBV5-1	TRBJ2-7	NA	TGCGCCAGCAGCTTGGGACAGGATTTTTACGAGCAGTACTTC	CASSLGQDFYEQYF
few	TRBV28	TRBJ2-1	TRBD1	TGTGCCAGCAGCCGCATCGGGACAGATGAGCAGTTCTTC	CASSRIGTDEQFF
few	TRBV11-3	TRBJ2-1	NA	TGTGCCAGCAGCTTAAACGACGGACCAGGGGAGCAGTTCTTC	CASSLNDGPGEQFF
NA	TRBV19	TRBJ2-1	TRBD2	TGTGCCAGTAGCCAAACGATCCTAGCGGGAGATAACAATGAGCAGTTCTTC	CASSQTILAGDNNEQFF
NA	TRBV19	TRBJ2-3	NA	TGTGCCAGTAAAGGGGGGAGAGATACGCAGTATTTT	CASKGGRDTQYF
NA	TRBV6-7	TRBJ1-3	NA	TGTGCCAGCAGTGAATTGATCCTCCTTGGCTCTGGAAACACCATATATTTT	CASSELILLGSGNTIYF
NA	TRBV28	TRBJ1-2	TRBD1	TGTGCCAGCAGTCGGACAGGCTACTATGGCTACACCTTC	CASSRTGYYGYTF
NA	TRBV5-1	TRBJ2-2	TRBD2	TGCGCCAGCAGCCCCGGGACTAGCGGCAACACCGGGGAGCTGTTTTTT	CASSPGTSGNTGELFF
NA	TRBV6-8	TRBJ1-1	NA	TGTGCCATCAGTCCCGGAGAGCCAGGAAACACTGAAGCTTTCTTT	CAISPGEPGNTEAFF
few	TRBV25-1	TRBJ2-6	NA	TGTGCCAGCAGTGACTCGGGGGTCTCTGGGGCCAACGTCCTGACTTTC	CASSDSGVSGANVLTF
few	TRBV12-2	TRBJ2-1	NA	TGTGCAAGTCGCTCCGGACAGGGGGCTCGGGAGCAGTTCTTC	CASRSGQGAREQFF
NA	TRBV18	TRBJ2-3	TRBD2	TGTGCCAGCTCACACCCCCGGACTAGCGGGGGTAGGCCAGATACGCAGTATTTT	CASSHPRTSGGRPDTQYF
NA	TRBV12-5	TRBJ1-3	NA	TGTGCTAGTGGTTTGGGACAAACCTCTGGAAACACCATATATTTT	CASGLGQTSGNTIYF
NA	TRBV28	TRBJ1-3	NA	TGTGCCAGCAGTTGGGAAAAAAAGAAGGTGGGCGCTGGAAACACCATATATTTT	CASSWEKKKVGAGNTIYF
NA	TRBV15	TRBJ1-1	NA	TGTGCCACCAGCAGGGCCAGGGTTGCCACTGAAGCTTTCTTT	CATSRARVATEAFF
NA	TRBV6-7	TRBJ2-7	NA	TGTGCCAGCAGTTACTACTACGAGCAGTACTTC	CASSYYYEQYF
few	TRBV28	TRBJ2-1	TRBD2	TGTGCCAGCACCTTAGCGGGAGCATACAATGAGCAGTTCTTC	CASTLAGAYNEQFF
NA	TRBV11-3	TRBJ2-7	NA	TGTGCCAGCAGCTTGGGGACCGGGAGTGGGGCACTTACATCTTACGAGCAGTACTTC	CASSLGTGSGALTSYEQYF
NA	TRBV1	TRBJ1-3	NA	TGCGCCAGCAGCCAAGATGCTCCCGGAAACACCATATATTTT	CASSQDAPGNTIYF
few	TRBV2	TRBJ2-7	TRBD2	TGTGCCAGCAGTGTAAGCGGGAGGGGGCAGTACTTC	CASSVSGRGQYF
once	TRBV15	TRBJ1-1	NA	TGTGCCACCAGCCCCATGGCCGGGGCCACTGAAGCTTTCTTT	CATSPMAGATEAFF
NA	TRBV29-1	TRBJ2-7	TRBD1	TGCAGCGGGATGACAGGGACCTACGAGCAGTACTTC	CSGMTGTYEQYF
NA	TRBV29-1	TRBJ2-5	NA	TGCAGCCTCTGGGCCGATTCAGGAGAGACCCAGTACTTC	CSLWADSGETQYF
NA	TRBV11-3	TRBJ2-3	TRBD2	TGTGCCAGCAGCTCCGGGGGGGTAAGCACAGATACGCAGTATTTT	CASSSGGVSTDTQYF
NA	TRBV4-1	TRBJ2-7	NA	TGCGCCAGCAGCCATCCTTCTCGGGACCAATCATACGAGCAGTACTTC	CASSHPSRDQSYEQYF
NA	TRBV19	TRBJ2-3	NA	TGTGCCAGTAGTACCCGGGACTTCACAGATACGCAGTATTTT	CASSTRDFTDTQYF
NA	TRBV27	TRBJ1-6	NA	TGTGCCAGCAGTCCCGGACTTACGCGGCCAAATTCACCCCTCCACTTT	CASSPGLTRPNSPLHF
NA	TRBV19	TRBJ1-2	NA	TGTGCCAGTAGTATAGATGCGGGGGCAAGGGGCTATGGCTACACCTTC	CASSIDAGARGYGYTF
few	TRBV7-6	TRBJ2-5	TRBD1	TGTGCCAGCAGCTTACTTACAGGGGAAGAGACCCAGTACTTC	CASSLLTGEETQYF
NA	TRBV18	TRBJ1-1	NA	TGTGCCAGCTCAAGCGACAGAAACACTGAAGCTTTCTTT	CASSSDRNTEAFF
few	TRBV23-1	TRBJ2-5	NA	TGCGCCAGCAAACGGACCCAGCAAGAGACCCAGTACTTC	CASKRTQQETQYF
NA	TRBV9	TRBJ1-6	TRBD1	TGTGCCAGCAGCGTAACAGGGGGATCACCCCTCCACTTT	CASSVTGGSPLHF
few	TRBV6-8	TRBJ1-1	NA	TGTGCCAGCAGTTACTCGAGGGGGGGGAACACTGAAGCTTTCTTT	CASSYSRGGNTEAFF
NA	TRBV6-8	TRBJ2-7	TRBD1	TGTGCCAGCAGTGCACTTGGACAGGGCTACGAGCAGTACTTC	CASSALGQGYEQYF
few	TRBV6-7	TRBJ1-1	NA	TGTGCCAGCGGGAATGTGGCTGAAGCTTTCTTT	CASGNVAEAFF
few	TRBV11-3	TRBJ1-3	NA	TGTGCCAGCAGCTACAGCCAGAGCTCTGGAAACACCATATATTTT	CASSYSQSSGNTIYF
few	TRBV23-1	TRBJ1-4	NA	TGCGCCAGCAGTCCGTTGGACAGCGGGAATGAAAAACTGTTTTTT	CASSPLDSGNEKLFF
few	TRBV11-3	TRBJ2-3	NA	TGTGCCAGCAGCTTAGGTGGGGCCAGCACAGATACGCAGTATTTT	CASSLGGASTDTQYF
medium-sized	TRBV19	TRBJ2-5	NA	TGTGCCAGTAGTAATGGTGGATTACAAGAGACCCAGTACTTC	CASSNGGLQETQYF
few	TRBV11-3	TRBJ2-2	NA	TGTGCCAGCAGCCCCGGGACACGGCCGGACGGGGAGCTGTTTTTT	CASSPGTRPDGELFF
few	TRBV11-3	TRBJ1-2	TRBD1	TGTGCCAGCAGCCCGACCCCGACAGGGGAAGGCTACACCTTC	CASSPTPTGEGYTF
medium-sized	TRBV9	TRBJ1-2	NA	TGTGCCAGCAGCGTAGTTAATAACTATGGCTACACCTTC	CASSVVNNYGYTF
once	TRBV25-1	TRBJ1-4	NA	TGTGCCAGCAGTGAACGAACACTTGGGGAAAAACTGTTTTTT	CASSERTLGEKLFF
few	TRBV18	TRBJ2-2	TRBD1	TGTGCCAGCTCACCGCCCGGGACAGGGAACACCGGGGAGCTGTTTTTT	CASSPPGTGNTGELFF
once	TRBV30	TRBJ1-4	NA	TGTGCCGGGAAGAGGGAAGCTAATGAAAAACTGTTTTTT	CAGKREANEKLFF
few	TRBV6-8	TRBJ2-1	NA	TGTGCCAGCAGTTCCAGCCTTAGCAACAATGAGCAGTTCTTC	CASSSSLSNNEQFF
NA	TRBV12-5	TRBJ1-2	NA	TGTGCTAGTGGTTTGGCAGGGGCGACAGGCGCTCGCTGGGGCTACACCTTC	CASGLAGATGARWGYTF
NA	TRBV28	TRBJ1-1	NA	TGTGCCAGCAGTTCGGTAGGCACCTCGAACACTGAAGCTTTCTTT	CASSSVGTSNTEAFF
medium-sized	TRBV10-3	TRBJ1-5	NA	TGTGCCATCAGTGAGGGATCCGGTACAGGCCAGCCCCAGCATTTT	CAISEGSGTGQPQHF
NA	TRBV6-8	TRBJ1-2	TRBD1	TGTGCCAGCAGCAGGACCGGGACAGGGGGCCTGCGAGGTGGCTACACCTTC	CASSRTGTGGLRGGYTF
NA	TRBV7-5	TRBJ1-3	NA	TGTGCCAGCAGCTCTGCAGACAGTCAGAACACCATATATTTT	CASSSADSQNTIYF